This record covers a single TCR beta chain. The antigen is unknown. The PCR made use of 60 Vbeta and 13 Jbeta primers. Sequencing was performed with immunoSEQ multiplex PCR; in TCRdb, only in-frame clones are kept and a portion is missing. The sample has roughly 130,000 clones, less than 85% seen once. In germline, CDR1 is LGHNA, CDR2 YSLEER. The CDR3 loop spans 18 amino acids. V lost 3 bases, J lost 6 bases, and 21 bases lay in between. The sample comes from a study of cytomegalovirus exposure and HLA in healthy donors. Study results and caveats: In a later analysis, specific HLA alleles were associated with around 17,000 TCR beta sequences at a 0.05 false discovery rate. The study recorded over 150 TCR beta chains that were cytomegalovirus-associated.

The sequence was collected from a man younger than 45 in good health and CMV-seronegative. The sample comprised PBMCs. The chain carries TRBV4-3 and TRBJ2-6; D unclear. CDR3 sequence reads: CASSHPMSYLQEANVLTF. The CDR3 bases are TGCGCCAGCAGCCACCCGATGTCGTACCTCCAGGAGGCCAACGTCCTGACTTTC.